This T cell receptor (beta chain) stems from a study of OX40 agonist ivuxolimab in advanced cancers. As for the study in general: There were three patients with partial responses, one having hepatocellular carcinoma and two cutaneous melanoma.

As concerns this clone: Its antigen is still unknown.

General study results and limits: Researchers did not establish what antigens the expanded peripheral T cells target. Among the least clonally expanded were partial responders at 0.1-3.0 mg/kg.

TCRdb keeps only in-frame clones here, not all; method: immunoSEQ multiplex PCR. The sample consists of 90,000 to 120,000 clones, 75% to 95% of them appearing once. The CDR3 is made up of 14 amino acids. With 4 bases removed from V and 1 base from J, the gap between germline ends came to 11 bases. CDR1 is SGHNT, CDR2 YYREEE, per germline (reference sequence). The chain carries TRBV5-4 and TRBJ1-1, with a tentative D call TRBD1 (5 bases). The sequence was obtained from an adult with an advanced solid tumor such as melanoma, head and neck, liver or kidney cancer. Sequences were derived from CD4+ or CD8+ T cells sorted from blood, sampled in a trial of the OX40 agonist ivuxolimab. The chain's CDR3 is CASSRSGQNTEAFF. CDR3 coding DNA: TGTGCCAGCAGCCGCTCCGGACAGAACACTGAAGCTTTCTTT.